This entry describes one T cell receptor beta chain. Authors' methods: Amplification with reference gene primers provided the estimates of nucleated cell counts. The method was immunoSEQ multiplex PCR; TCRdb's version includes in-frame clones alone and lacks a portion of them. Clonal size and the V and J genes are those of that table, whereas D and trimming came from the DNA. The table has 200,000 to 250,000 clones, around four fifths seen once. The data were obtained in a study of blood T cell repertoires in COVID-19. The wider study: Researchers got acute and convalescent COVID-19 samples from the United States, Italy and Spain. Sources were T cells, B-cell-depleted T cells, or PBMCs; the material itself was cDNA or gDNA.

Germline assignment: CDR1 MNHEY and CDR2 SVGAGI. The CDR3 totals 14 residues. Trimming took 6 bases from V and 4 from J, leaving 15 bases between them. The TCR sequence derives from a man aged 45 to 65 with acute or convalescent COVID-19. The material sequenced was peripheral blood. The V call is TRBV6-5, the J call TRBJ1-2; the D gene is possibly TRBD1 (5 bases). For the CDR3, the DNA is TGTGCCAGCAGATTTCTCCAGGGTAGCTATGGCTACACCTTC. This sequence encodes CASRFLQGSYGYTF.